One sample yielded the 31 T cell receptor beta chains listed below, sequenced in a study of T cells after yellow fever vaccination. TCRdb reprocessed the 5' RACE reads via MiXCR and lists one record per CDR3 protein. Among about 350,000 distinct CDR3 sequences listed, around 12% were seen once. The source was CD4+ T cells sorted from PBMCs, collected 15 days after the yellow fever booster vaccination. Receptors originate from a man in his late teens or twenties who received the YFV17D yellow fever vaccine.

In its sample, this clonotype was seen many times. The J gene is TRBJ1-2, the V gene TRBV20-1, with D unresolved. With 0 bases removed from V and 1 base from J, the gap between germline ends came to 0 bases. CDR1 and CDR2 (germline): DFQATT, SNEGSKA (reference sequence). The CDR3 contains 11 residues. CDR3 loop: CSARDNYGYTF. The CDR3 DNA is TGCAGTGCTAGAGATAACTATGGCTACACCTTC.

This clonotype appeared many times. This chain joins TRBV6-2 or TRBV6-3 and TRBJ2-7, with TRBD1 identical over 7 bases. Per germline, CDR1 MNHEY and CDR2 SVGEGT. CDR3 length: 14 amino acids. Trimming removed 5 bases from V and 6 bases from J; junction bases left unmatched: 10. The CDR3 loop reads CASSRLTGIREQYV. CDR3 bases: TGTGCCAGCAGTCGGCTGACAGGGATTCGCGAGCAGTACGTC.

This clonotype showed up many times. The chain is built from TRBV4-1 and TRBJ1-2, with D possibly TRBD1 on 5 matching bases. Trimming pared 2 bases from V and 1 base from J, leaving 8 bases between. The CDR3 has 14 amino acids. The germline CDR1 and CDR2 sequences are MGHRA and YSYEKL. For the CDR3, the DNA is TGCGCCAGCAGCCAATCGCAGGGTAACTATGGCTACACCTTC. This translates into CASSQSQGNYGYTF.

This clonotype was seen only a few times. CDR3 protein: CASTPNGGQETQYF. For the CDR3, the DNA is TGTGCCAGCACCCCGAATGGCGGACAAGAGACCCAGTACTTC. The gene calls are TRBV7-2 and TRBJ2-5; no clear D. Germline values: CDR1 SGHTA, CDR2 FQGNSA. Deletions cut 7 bases from V and 2 bases from J, with 14 bases between. This CDR3 has 14 amino acids.

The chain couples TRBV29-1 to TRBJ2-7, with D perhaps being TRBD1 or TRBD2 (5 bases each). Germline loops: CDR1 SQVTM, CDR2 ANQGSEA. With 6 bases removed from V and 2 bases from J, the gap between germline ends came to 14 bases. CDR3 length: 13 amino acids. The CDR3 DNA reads TGCAGCGTACGAACGGGACCTACCTACGAGCAGTACTTC. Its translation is CSVRTGPTYEQYF.

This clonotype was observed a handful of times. The CDR3 here is CSARDPRLAREQFF. The DNA of the CDR3 is TGCAGTGCTAGAGATCCGAGACTAGCGAGGGAGCAGTTCTTC. The V call is TRBV20-1, the J call TRBJ2-1, with 8 bases lining up with TRBD2. The ends lost 0 bases at V and 10 bases at J; junction bases unmatched: 8. The CDR3 consists of 14 residues. Per germline, CDR1 DFQATT and CDR2 SNEGSKA (reference sequence).

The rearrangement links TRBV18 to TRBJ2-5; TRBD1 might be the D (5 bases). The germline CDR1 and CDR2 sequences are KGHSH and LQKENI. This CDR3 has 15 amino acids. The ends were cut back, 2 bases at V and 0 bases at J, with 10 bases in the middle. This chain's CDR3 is CASSPNKGYQETQYF. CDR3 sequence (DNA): TGTGCCAGCTCACCAAACAAGGGGTACCAAGAGACCCAGTACTTC.

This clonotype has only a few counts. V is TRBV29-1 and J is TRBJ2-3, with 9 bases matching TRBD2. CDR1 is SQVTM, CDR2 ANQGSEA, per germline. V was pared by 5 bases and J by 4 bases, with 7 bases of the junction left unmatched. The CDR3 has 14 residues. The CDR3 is CSVWTSVRPDTQYF. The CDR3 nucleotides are TGCAGCGTTTGGACTAGCGTTCGGCCAGATACGCAGTATTTT.

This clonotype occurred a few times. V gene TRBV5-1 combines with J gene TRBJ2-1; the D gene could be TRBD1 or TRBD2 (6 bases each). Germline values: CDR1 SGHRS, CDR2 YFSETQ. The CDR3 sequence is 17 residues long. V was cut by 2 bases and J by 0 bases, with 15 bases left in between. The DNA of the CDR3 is TGCGCCAGCAGCTTCATGGGGGGCCAGCTCTCCTACAATGAGCAGTTCTTC. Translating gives CASSFMGGQLSYNEQFF.

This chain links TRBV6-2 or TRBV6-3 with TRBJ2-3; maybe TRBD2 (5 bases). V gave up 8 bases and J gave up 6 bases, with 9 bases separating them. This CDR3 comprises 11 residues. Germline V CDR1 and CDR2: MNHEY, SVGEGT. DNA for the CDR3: TGTGCCAGCGGGAGATGGGATACGCAGTATTTT. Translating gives CASGRWDTQYF.

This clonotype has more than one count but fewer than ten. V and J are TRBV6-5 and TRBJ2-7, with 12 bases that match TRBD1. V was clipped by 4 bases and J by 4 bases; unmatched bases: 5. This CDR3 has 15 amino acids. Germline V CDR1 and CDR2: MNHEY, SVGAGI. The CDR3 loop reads CASSSRDRGRYEQYF. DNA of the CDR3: TGTGCCAGCAGTTCCCGGGACAGGGGGCGGTACGAGCAGTACTTC.

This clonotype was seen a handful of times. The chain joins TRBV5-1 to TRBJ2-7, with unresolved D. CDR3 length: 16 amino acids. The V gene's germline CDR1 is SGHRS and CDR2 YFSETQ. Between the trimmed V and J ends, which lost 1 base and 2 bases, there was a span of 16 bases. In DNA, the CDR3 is TGCGCCAGCAGCTTGTCCGTACGCCGGCAGACCTACGAGCAGTACGTC. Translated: CASSLSVRRQTYEQYV.

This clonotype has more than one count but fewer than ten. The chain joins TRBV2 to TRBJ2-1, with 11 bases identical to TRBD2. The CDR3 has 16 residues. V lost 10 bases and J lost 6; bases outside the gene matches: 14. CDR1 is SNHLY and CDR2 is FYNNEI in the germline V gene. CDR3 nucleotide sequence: TGTGCCACCTATGGCCTAGCGGGGGGCAGTCGCAATGAGCAGTTCTTC. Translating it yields CATYGLAGGSRNEQFF.

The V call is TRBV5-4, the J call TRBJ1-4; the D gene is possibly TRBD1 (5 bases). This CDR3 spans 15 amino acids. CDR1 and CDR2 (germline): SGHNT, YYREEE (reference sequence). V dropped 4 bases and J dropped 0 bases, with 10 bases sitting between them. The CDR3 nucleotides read TGTGCCAGCAGCCTGGACAAAGCAACTAATGAAAAACTGTTTTTT. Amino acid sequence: CASSLDKATNEKLFF.

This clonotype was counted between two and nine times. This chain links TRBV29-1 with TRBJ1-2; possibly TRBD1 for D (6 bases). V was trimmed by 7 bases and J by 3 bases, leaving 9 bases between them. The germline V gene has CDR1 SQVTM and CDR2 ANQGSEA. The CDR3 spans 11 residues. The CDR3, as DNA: TGCAGCGCGGGACAAGACTATGGCTACACCTTC. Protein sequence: CSAGQDYGYTF. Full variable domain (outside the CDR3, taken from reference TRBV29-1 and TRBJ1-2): SAVISQKPSRDICQRGTSLTIQCQVDSQVTMMFWYRQQPGQSLTLIATANQGSEATYESGFVIDKFPISRPNLTFSTLTVSNMSPEDSSIYLCSAGQDYGYTFGSGTRLTVV.

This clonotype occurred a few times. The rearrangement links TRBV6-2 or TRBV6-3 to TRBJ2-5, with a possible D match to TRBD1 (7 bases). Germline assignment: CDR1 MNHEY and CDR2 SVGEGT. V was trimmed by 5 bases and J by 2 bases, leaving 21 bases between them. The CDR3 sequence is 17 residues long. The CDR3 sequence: CASSQTAIAGQQETQYF. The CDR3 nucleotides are TGTGCCAGCAGTCAAACCGCAATCGCGGGACAGCAAGAGACCCAGTACTTC.

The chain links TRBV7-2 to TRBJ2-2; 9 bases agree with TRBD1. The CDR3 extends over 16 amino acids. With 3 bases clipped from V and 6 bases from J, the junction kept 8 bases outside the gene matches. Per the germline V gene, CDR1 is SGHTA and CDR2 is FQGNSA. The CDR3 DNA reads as TGTGCCAGCAGCTTCGGATTGGGACAGGGACCCGGGGAGCTGTTTTTT. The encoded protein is CASSFGLGQGPGELFF.

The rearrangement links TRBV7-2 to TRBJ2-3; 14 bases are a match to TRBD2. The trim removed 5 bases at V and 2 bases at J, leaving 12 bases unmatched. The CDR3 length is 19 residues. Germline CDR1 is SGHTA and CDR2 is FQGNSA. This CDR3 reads CASSTSPGLAGGITDTQYF. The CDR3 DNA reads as TGTGCCAGCAGCACCTCCCCCGGACTAGCGGGGGGCATCACAGATACGCAGTATTTT.

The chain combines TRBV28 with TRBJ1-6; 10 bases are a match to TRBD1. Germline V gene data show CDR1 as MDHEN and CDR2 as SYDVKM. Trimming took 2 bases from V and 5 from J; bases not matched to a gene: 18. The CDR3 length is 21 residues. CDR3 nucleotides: TGTGCCAGCAGTTTACGGTTTCAGGGACAGGGGCTCTATACCAATAATTCACCCCTCCACTTT. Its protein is CASSLRFQGQGLYTNNSPLHF.

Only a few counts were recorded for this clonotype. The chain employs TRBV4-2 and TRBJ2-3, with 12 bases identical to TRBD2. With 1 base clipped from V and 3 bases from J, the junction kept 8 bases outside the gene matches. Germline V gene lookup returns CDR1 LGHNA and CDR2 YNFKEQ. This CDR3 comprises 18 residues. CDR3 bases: TGTGCCAGCAGCCAAGTCCTAGCGGGGGGGCGGGCGACAGATACGCAGTATTTT. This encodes CASSQVLAGGRATDTQYF.

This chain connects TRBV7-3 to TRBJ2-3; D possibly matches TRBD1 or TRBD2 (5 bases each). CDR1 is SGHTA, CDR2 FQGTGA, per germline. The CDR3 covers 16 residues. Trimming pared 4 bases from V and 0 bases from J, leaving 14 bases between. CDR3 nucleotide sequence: TGTGCCAGCAGCTCAGGGACCCAACTGAGCACAGATACGCAGTATTTT. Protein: CASSSGTQLSTDTQYF.

Written as DNA, the CDR3 is TGTGCCAGCCGCCGAGGGACAGGCACAACCTACGAGCAGTACTTC. This sequence encodes CASRRGTGTTYEQYF. The chain is built from TRBV6-2 or TRBV6-3 and TRBJ2-7; 8 nucleotides align to TRBD1. CDR3 length equals 15 residues. Per germline, CDR1 MNHEY and CDR2 SVGEGT. V trimming: 8 bases; J trimming: 2 bases; junction bases outside the gene matches: 11.

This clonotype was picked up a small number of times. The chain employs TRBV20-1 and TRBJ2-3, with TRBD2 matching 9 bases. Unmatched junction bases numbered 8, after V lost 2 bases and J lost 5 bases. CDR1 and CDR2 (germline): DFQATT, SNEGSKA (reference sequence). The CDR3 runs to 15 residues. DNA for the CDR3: TGCAGTGCTAGAAGGGCTAGCGGGGTGGGAGATACGCAGTATTTT. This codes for CSARRASGVGDTQYF.

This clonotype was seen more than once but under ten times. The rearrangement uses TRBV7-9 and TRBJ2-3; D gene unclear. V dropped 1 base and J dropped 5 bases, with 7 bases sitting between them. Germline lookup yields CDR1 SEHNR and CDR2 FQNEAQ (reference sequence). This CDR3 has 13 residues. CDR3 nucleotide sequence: TGTGCCAGCAGCTTAGTAGATGTAGATACGCAGTATTTT. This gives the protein CASSLVDVDTQYF.

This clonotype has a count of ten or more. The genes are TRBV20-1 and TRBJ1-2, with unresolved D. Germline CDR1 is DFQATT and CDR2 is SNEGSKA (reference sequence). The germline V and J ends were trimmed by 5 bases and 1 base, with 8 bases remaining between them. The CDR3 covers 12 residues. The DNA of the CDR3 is TGCAGTGCTCCGGCGGATAACTATGGCTACACCTTC. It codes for CSAPADNYGYTF.

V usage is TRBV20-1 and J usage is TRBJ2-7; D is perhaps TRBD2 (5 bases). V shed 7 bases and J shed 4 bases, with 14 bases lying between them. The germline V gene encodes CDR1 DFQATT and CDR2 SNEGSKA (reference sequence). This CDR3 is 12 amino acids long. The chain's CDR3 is CSVARGVYEQYF. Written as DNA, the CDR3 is TGCAGTGTGGCCCGGGGAGTATACGAGCAGTACTTC.

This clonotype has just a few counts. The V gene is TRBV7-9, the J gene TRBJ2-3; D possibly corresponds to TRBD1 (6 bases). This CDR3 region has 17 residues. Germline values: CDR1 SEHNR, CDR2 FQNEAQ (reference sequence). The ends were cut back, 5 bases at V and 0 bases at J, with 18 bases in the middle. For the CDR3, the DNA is TGTGCCAGCAGCCCCAGGGCTTGGGGGCGGAGCACAGATACGCAGTATTTT. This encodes CASSPRAWGRSTDTQYF.

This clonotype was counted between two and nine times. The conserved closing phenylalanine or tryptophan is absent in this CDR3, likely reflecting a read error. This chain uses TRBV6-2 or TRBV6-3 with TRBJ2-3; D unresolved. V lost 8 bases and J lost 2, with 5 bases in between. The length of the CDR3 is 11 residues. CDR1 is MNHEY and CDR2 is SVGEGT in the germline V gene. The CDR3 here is CASGNTDTQYL. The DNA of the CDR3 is TGTGCCAGCGGTAACACAGATACGCAGTATCTT.

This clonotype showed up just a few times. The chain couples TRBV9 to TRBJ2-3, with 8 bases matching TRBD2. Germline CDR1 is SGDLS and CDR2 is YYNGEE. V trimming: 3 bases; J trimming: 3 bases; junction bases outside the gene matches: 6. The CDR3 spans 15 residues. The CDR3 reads CASSAGTRETDTQYF. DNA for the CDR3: TGTGCCAGCAGCGCCGGGACTAGGGAGACAGATACGCAGTATTTT.

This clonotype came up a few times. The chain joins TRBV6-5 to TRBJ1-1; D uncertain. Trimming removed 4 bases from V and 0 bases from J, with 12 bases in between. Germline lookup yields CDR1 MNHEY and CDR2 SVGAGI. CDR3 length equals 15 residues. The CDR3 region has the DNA TGTGCCAGCAGTTTAACCTGGTCCATGAACACTGAAGCTTTCTTT. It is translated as CASSLTWSMNTEAFF.

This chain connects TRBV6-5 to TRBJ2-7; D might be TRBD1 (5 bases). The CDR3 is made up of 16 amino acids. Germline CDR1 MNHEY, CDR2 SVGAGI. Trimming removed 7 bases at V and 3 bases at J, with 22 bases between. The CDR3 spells CASKVVGRTKSYEQYF. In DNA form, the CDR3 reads TGTGCCAGCAAGGTAGTCGGACGGACAAAGAGCTACGAGCAGTACTTC.